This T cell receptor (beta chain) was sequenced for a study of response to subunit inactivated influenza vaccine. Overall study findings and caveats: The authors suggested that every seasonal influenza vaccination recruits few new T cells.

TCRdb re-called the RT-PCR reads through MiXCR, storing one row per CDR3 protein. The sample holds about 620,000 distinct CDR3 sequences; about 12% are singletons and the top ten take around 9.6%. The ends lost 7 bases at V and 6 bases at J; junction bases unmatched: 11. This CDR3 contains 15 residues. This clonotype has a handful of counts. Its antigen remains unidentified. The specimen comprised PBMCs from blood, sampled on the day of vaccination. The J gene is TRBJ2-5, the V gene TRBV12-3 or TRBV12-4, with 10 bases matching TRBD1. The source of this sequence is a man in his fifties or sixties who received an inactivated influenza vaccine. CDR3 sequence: CASTMTGGGVKTQYF. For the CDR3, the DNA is TGTGCCAGCACCATGACAGGGGGCGGTGTAAAGACCCAGTACTTC.